This is a list of T cell receptor beta chains from one sample in a study of T cell repertoires in cytomegalovirus infection. TCRdb reprocessed the reads via MiXCR and lists one record per CDR3 protein. The profile shows hundreds of thousands of distinct CDR3 sequences, approximately 10% of them singletons. Sequenced sample: PBMCs. Receptors were obtained from a human donor in good health (CMV status not recorded). Some clones in this sample may be carry-over from other donors' samples. CDR3s leave out the opening cysteine and the closing phenylalanine or tryptophan.

V	J	CDR3
TRBV4-2	TRBJ1-5	ASSQAFRGTGQPQH
TRBV7-9	TRBJ2-7	ASSSGTATYEQY
TRBV5-5	TRBJ2-1	ASSLAPVVYEQF
TRBV29-1	TRBJ2-3	SVGVRTSGSTDTQY
TRBV20-1	TRBJ1-2	SARGIYT
TRBV3-1	TRBJ2-2	ASSHSKDTGELF
TRBV28	TRBJ2-1	ASSPTVLKTLREGRGVQF
TRBV28	TRBJ2-3	ASTLIGTSPDTQY
TRBV4-2	TRBJ1-1	ASSQFAGNMNTEAF
TRBV11-2	TRBJ2-3	ARSTGTSGGGVDTQY
TRBV10-3	TRBJ1-3	AISGRGPSSGNTIY
TRBV20-1	TRBJ2-3	SASGQGTSDTQY
TRBV28	TRBJ1-1	ASSLITGRGAF
TRBV6-5	TRBJ2-4	ASSFEGSRNIQY
TRBV28	TRBJ2-7	ASSLRDRYEQY
TRBV5-1	TRBJ1-2	ASSSTGRTYGYT
TRBV9	TRBJ2-1	ASSVDGTGNNEQF
TRBV11-2	TRBJ2-5	ASSLVERGGETQY
TRBV2	TRBJ2-7	ASSEAPQDYEQY
TRBV28	TRBJ1-1	ASSIRAGNTEAF
TRBV6-1	TRBJ2-7	ASSQPGDRVGEQY
TRBV11-1	TRBJ1-1	ASSLARVDRGRLETEAF
TRBV7-2	TRBJ2-1	ASSLGAGGPFSEQF
TRBV7-8	TRBJ2-1	ATTRGGGADNEQF
TRBV20-1	TRBJ1-5	SARKGNQPQH
TRBV9	TRBJ2-7	ASSINRESYEQY
TRBV20-1	TRBJ2-7	SARLSDYEQY
TRBV7-8	TRBJ1-5	ASSNRDLTQPQH
TRBV20-1	TRBJ2-3	SVGGGGVTDTQY
TRBV2	TRBJ2-4	ASSDSRQKNIQY
TRBV4-1	TRBJ2-1	ASSQDETSGRNEQF
TRBV9	TRBJ2-1	ASSVGLAGSYNEQF
TRBV3-1	TRBJ1-2	ASSPSGQGGGYT
TRBV7-8	TRBJ1-2	ASSLEGTDTLYGYT
TRBV7-2	TRBJ1-5	ASSLGGVGPQH
TRBV23-1	TRBJ1-5	ASSRTGFDQPQH
TRBV6-5	TRBJ1-2	ASSYTTGYGYT
TRBV29-1	TRBJ1-1	SVGQGGNTEAF
TRBV7-6	TRBJ1-1	ASSYSPSGGTEAF
TRBV12-3/TRBV12-4	TRBJ1-5	ASDQSSNQPQH
TRBV11-2	TRBJ2-2	ASSPGFGGELF
TRBV2	TRBJ1-4	ASSALWGQDEKLF
TRBV30	TRBJ1-1	AFVTGRVTEAF
TRBV20-1	TRBJ1-4	SAREGAKDEKLF
TRBV6-5	TRBJ2-7	ASSHASGEQY
TRBV7-3	TRBJ2-1	ASSLNAGADEQF
TRBV20-1	TRBJ2-2	SAREAGVDTGELF
TRBV7-2	TRBJ2-3	ASSFGGGGPDTQY
TRBV7-9	TRBJ1-1	ASSTLGQNTEAF
TRBV11-2	TRBJ1-2	ASSLVAARPNYGYT
TRBV29-1	TRBJ2-3	SVEASGEDSTDTQY